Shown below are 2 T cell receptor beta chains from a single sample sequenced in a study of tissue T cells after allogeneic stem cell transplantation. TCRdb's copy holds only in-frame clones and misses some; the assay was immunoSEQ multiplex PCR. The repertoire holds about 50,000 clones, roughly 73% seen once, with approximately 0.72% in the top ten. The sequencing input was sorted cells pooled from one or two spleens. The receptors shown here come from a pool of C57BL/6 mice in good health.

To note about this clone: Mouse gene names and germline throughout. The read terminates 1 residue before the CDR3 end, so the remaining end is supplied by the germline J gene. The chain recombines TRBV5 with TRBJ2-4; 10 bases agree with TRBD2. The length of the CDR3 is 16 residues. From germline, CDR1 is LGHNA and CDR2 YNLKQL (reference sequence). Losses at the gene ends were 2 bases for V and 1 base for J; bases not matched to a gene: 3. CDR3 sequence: CASSQPGGAGQNTLYF. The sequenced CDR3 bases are TGTGCCAGCAGCCAACCTGGGGGGGCGGGTCAAAACACCTTGTAC.

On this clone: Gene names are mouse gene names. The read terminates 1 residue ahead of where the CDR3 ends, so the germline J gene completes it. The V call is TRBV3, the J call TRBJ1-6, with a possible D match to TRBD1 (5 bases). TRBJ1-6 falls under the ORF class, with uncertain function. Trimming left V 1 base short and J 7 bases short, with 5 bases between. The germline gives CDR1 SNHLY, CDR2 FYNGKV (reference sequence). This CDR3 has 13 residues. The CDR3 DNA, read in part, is TGTGCCAGCAGCTTAGAGGGGAATTCGCCCCTCTAC. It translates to CASSLEGNSPLY. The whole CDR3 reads CASSLEGNSPLYF.